Shown below are 16 T cell receptor beta chains from a single sample sequenced in a study of CD8 T cells in ankylosing spondylitis. Study-level findings and limits: A motif of fewer than ten highly homologous TCR beta variants was seen as apparently characteristic of ankylosing spondylitis blood.

Each CDR3 protein is one row after TCRdb ran MiXCR on the 5' RACE reads. The sample contains 670,000 or so distinct CDR3 sequences, around 20% of which appear only once. Antigens for these TCRs are unknown. Sequenced input: blood, either unsorted or a sorted T cell fraction (not recorded which). These receptors came from a male donor with ankylosing spondylitis.

Many counts were recorded for this clonotype. The chain employs TRBV20-1 and TRBJ1-1; no firm D call. Per germline, CDR1 DFQATT and CDR2 SNEGSKA (reference sequence). This CDR3 is 13 amino acids long. V was pared by 7 bases and J by 2 bases, with 14 bases between. DNA for the CDR3: TGCAGTGAGCAGCTAACAGCTAACACTGAAGCTTTCTTT. Amino acid sequence: CSEQLTANTEAFF.

This chain connects TRBV7-2 to TRBJ2-3, with 8 bases identical to TRBD2. V was clipped by 5 bases and J by 1 base; unmatched bases: 8. Germline loops: CDR1 SGHTA, CDR2 FQGNSA. The CDR3 length is 16 residues. CDR3 sequence (DNA): TGTGCCAGCAGCCCCTTAGCGGGAACCCGCACAGATACGCAGTATTTT. Its protein is CASSPLAGTRTDTQYF.

The chain joins TRBV4-2 to TRBJ2-6; D might be TRBD2 (6 bases). CDR1 is LGHNA and CDR2 is YNFKEQ in the germline V gene. The CDR3 runs 16 residues. V was pared by 1 base and J by 0 bases, with 7 bases between. In DNA, the CDR3 is TGTGCCAGCAGCCAAGGGAGGGGCTCTGGGGCCAACGTCCTGACTTTC. This codes for CASSQGRGSGANVLTF.

There are a few counts of this clonotype. The chain employs TRBV4-1 and TRBJ1-2, with TRBD1 identical over 8 bases. The trim removed 0 bases at V and 6 bases at J, leaving 12 bases unmatched. The CDR3 spans 17 residues. Per the germline V gene, CDR1 is MGHRA and CDR2 is YSYEKL. The CDR3 loop reads CASSQDSGQGFVDGYTF. CDR3 sequence (DNA): TGCGCCAGCAGCCAAGACTCCGGACAGGGCTTTGTCGATGGCTACACCTTC.

V and J are TRBV11-2 and TRBJ2-1; 7 bases are shared with TRBD1. Trimming at V came to 5 bases and at J to 0 bases, leaving 16 bases not matched to a gene. The germline V gene encodes CDR1 SGHAT and CDR2 FQNNGV. This CDR3 has 19 amino acids. CDR3 in DNA: TGTGCCAGCAGCCCCGACCGGTGGCGAGGGGGCCTCTCCTACAATGAGCAGTTCTTC. Translation: CASSPDRWRGGLSYNEQFF.

The sample holds a few counts of this clonotype. CDR3 nucleotide sequence: TGCGCCAGCAGTGAGGAGCGGAGCACAGATACGCAGTATTTT. It yields the protein CASSEERSTDTQYF. The genes are TRBV10-2 and TRBJ2-3; tentative D call: TRBD2 (5 bases). From germline, CDR1 is WSHSY and CDR2 SAAADI. This CDR3 is 14 amino acids long. V was trimmed by 2 bases and J by 0 bases, leaving 6 bases between them.

J is TRBJ2-5 and V is TRBV5-1; 7 bases line up with TRBD1. The ends lost 0 bases at V and 7 bases at J; junction bases unmatched: 9. The germline V gene encodes CDR1 SGHRS and CDR2 YFSETQ. The CDR3 sequence is 15 residues long. CDR3 nucleotides: TGCGCCAGCAGCTTGGGGGGACAGCAAGATGGGACCCAGTACTTC. It specifies CASSLGGQQDGTQYF.

The J gene is TRBJ2-1, the V gene TRBV7-9; D perhaps matches TRBD1 (5 bases). With 1 base removed from V and 8 bases from J, the gap between germline ends came to 9 bases. The CDR3 sequence is 13 residues long. Germline V CDR1 and CDR2: SEHNR, FQNEAQ (reference sequence). The chain's CDR3 is CASSLEGLDEQFF. The CDR3 DNA follows: TGTGCCAGCAGCTTAGAGGGGCTGGATGAGCAGTTCTTC.

This chain uses TRBV29-1 with TRBJ1-3; D gene ambiguous. In germline, CDR1 is SQVTM, CDR2 ANQGSEA. The V end lost 6 bases, the J end lost 4 bases, and 16 bases lay between the germline ends. This CDR3 has 14 residues. The CDR3 is CSVAYSGGGNTIYF. DNA of the CDR3: TGCAGCGTCGCCTACTCCGGTGGAGGAAACACCATATATTTT.

The chain joins TRBV25-1 to TRBJ2-3, with 7 positions matching TRBD2. Germline CDR1 and CDR2: MGHDK and SYGVNS. The CDR3 is 14 amino acids. V was clipped by 11 bases and J by 0 bases; unmatched bases: 8. The CDR3 region is CAGQGGLSTDTQYF. CDR3 nucleotides: TGTGCCGGCCAGGGAGGGTTAAGCACAGATACGCAGTATTTT.

This chain uses TRBV7-8 with TRBJ2-7; tentative D call: TRBD1 (6 bases). The CDR3 covers 15 residues. V was pared by 1 base and J by 3 bases, with 13 bases between. Germline-derived CDR1 and CDR2 are SGHVS and FQNEAQ. The DNA for the CDR3 is TGTGCCAGCAGCTTAGTGACGGGACAAAGCTACGAGCAGTACTTC. Amino acid sequence: CASSLVTGQSYEQYF.

This clonotype was seen a few times. This chain joins TRBV29-1 and TRBJ1-5; 11 bases align to TRBD1. Losses at the gene ends were 5 bases for V and 2 bases for J; bases not matched to a gene: 8. The CDR3 is 16 residues long. The V gene's germline CDR1 is SQVTM and CDR2 ANQGSEA. CDR3 coding DNA: TGCAGCGTTAGAGGACAGGGGGCTTCCCGCAATCAGCCCCAGCATTTT. Its translation: CSVRGQGASRNQPQHF.

This chain links TRBV27 with TRBJ2-7, with D perhaps TRBD1 (5 bases). The V end was cut by 0 bases, the J end by 2 bases, with 20 bases between. The CDR3 is 18 amino acids. Germline V gives CDR1 MNHEY, CDR2 SMNVEV (reference sequence). The chain's CDR3 is CASSLSVRPTDTTYEQYF. DNA of the CDR3: TGTGCCAGCAGTTTATCCGTCAGACCGACAGATACTACCTACGAGCAGTACTTC.

In DNA, the CDR3 is TGTGCCAGCAGCCAGCCGGGACAGCTGAACACTGAAGCTTTCTTT. Translating gives CASSQPGQLNTEAFF. This chain joins TRBV4-2 and TRBJ1-1; 7 nucleotides line up with TRBD1. V gave up 3 bases and J gave up 0 bases; unmatched junction bases: 4. Looked up from germline, CDR1 is LGHNA and CDR2 is YNFKEQ. CDR3 length equals 15 residues.

This chain uses TRBV24-1 with TRBJ1-2; 8 bases align to TRBD1. CDR3 length: 14 amino acids. J lost 2 bases, V lost 7 bases, and 5 bases had no gene match. In germline, CDR1 is KGHDR, CDR2 SFDVKD. CDR3 in amino acids: CATRGTGPNYGYTF. The DNA for the CDR3 is TGTGCCACCAGAGGGACAGGACCAAACTATGGCTACACCTTC.

The chain employs TRBV20-1 and TRBJ2-7; D is ambiguous. The germline gives CDR1 DFQATT, CDR2 SNEGSKA (reference sequence). The CDR3 is 15 residues long. Trimming cost V 6 bases and J 7 bases, with 25 bases left between them. The CDR3 loop is CSAHPPDTILREQYF. In DNA, the CDR3 is TGCAGTGCCCACCCCCCTGACACGATACTGAGGGAGCAGTACTTC.